This TCR beta chain stems from a study of blood T cell repertoires in COVID-19. The protocol was immunoSEQ multiplex PCR, while the TCRdb copy is restricted to in-frame clones and leaves out a portion. Of roughly 670,000 clones in the sample, 85% to 90% were seen once. The V end was cut by 6 bases, the J end by 6 bases, with 9 bases between. The CDR3 is 13 residues long. Germline V gene sequence: CDR1 LNHDA, CDR2 SQIVND (reference sequence). This sequence was found in a young woman with acute or convalescent COVID-19. The sample taken for sequencing was peripheral blood. The chain combines TRBV19 with TRBJ1-6; D gene unclear. The CDR3 nucleotides read TGTGCCAGTAGCCCCAGTTCTAATTCACCCCTCCACTTT. Translated: CASSPSSNSPLHF.